Listed here are 27 T cell receptor beta chains from one sample, sequenced in a study of T cells after yellow fever vaccination. Each CDR3 protein gets one entry after TCRdb re-called the 5' RACE reads with MiXCR. The profile shows a few hundred thousand distinct CDR3 sequences, around 3.6% of them singletons. Sample: PBMCs, taken on the day of the yellow fever booster vaccination. The receptors were sampled from a man between 18 and 35 years old who received the YFV17D yellow fever vaccine.

The V call is TRBV15, the J call TRBJ2-5, with D perhaps matching TRBD2 (6 bases). This CDR3 region has 13 residues. The V gene lost 5 bases and the J gene lost 8 bases, with 15 bases spanning the gap. The V gene's germline CDR1 is LNHNV and CDR2 YYDKDF (reference sequence). The CDR3 here is CATSPGSLQTQYF. The CDR3 DNA reads TGTGCCACCAGCCCCGGGAGCCTTCAAACCCAGTACTTC.

This clonotype was counted between two and nine times. The J gene is TRBJ1-2, the V gene TRBV7-2; TRBD1 matches at 9 bases. V lost 5 bases and J lost 0; bases outside the gene matches: 4. The CDR3 covers 15 residues. The germline gives CDR1 SGHTA, CDR2 FQGNSA. CDR3 loop: CASSVWTGANYGYTF. DNA for the CDR3: TGTGCCAGCAGCGTCTGGACAGGGGCTAACTATGGCTACACCTTC. The whole variable domain, filled in from reference TRBV7-2 and TRBJ1-2, reads GAGVSQSPSNKVTEKGKDVELRCDPISGHTALYWYRQSLGQGLEFLIYFQGNSAPDKSGLPSDRFSAERTGGSVSTLTIQRTQQEDSAVYLCASSVWTGANYGYTFGSGTRLTVV.

This clonotype was picked up many times. This chain uses TRBV20-1 with TRBJ2-3, with 8 positions matching TRBD2. J gave up 6 bases and V 2 bases, and 13 bases lay outside the gene matches. CDR1 is DFQATT and CDR2 is SNEGSKA in the germline V gene (reference sequence). This CDR3 has 16 residues. Written as DNA, the CDR3 is TGCAGTGCTAGACCCCGGATAGCGGGGCCCGCGGATACGCAGTATTTT. It yields the protein CSARPRIAGPADTQYF.

In this sample, this clonotype turned up many times. DNA for the CDR3: TGTGCCAGCAGTCCTGGGGAGACTGAAGCTTTCTTT. It specifies CASSPGETEAFF. The genes are TRBV6-5 and TRBJ1-1; D remains unclear. The CDR3 is 12 amino acids. The V gene lost 5 bases and the J gene lost 5 bases, with 9 bases spanning the gap. Per germline, CDR1 MNHEY and CDR2 SVGAGI.

This clonotype was detected a few times. The chain carries TRBV5-4 and TRBJ2-3; D assignment may be TRBD1 or TRBD2 (7 bases each). The CDR3 has 16 amino acids. Trimming stripped 3 bases from V and 2 bases from J, with 16 bases between. The V gene's germline CDR1 is SGHNT and CDR2 YYREEE (reference sequence). CDR3 region: CASSSQGGDYTDTQYF. CDR3 bases: TGTGCCAGCAGCTCCCAGGGGGGGGACTACACAGATACGCAGTATTTT.

This clonotype was detected ten times or more. V is TRBV5-6 and J is TRBJ1-5; 7 positions agree with TRBD1. The CDR3 is 14 amino acids. Losses at the gene ends were 4 bases for V and 7 bases for J; bases not matched to a gene: 8. The V gene's germline CDR1 is SGHDT and CDR2 YYEEEE. CDR3 DNA sequence: TGTGCCAGCAGCCAGGGGGGGAGCGGGCAGCCCCAGCATTTT. This sequence encodes CASSQGGSGQPQHF.

The CDR3 loop reads CASSPSNSGGSYEQYV. The CDR3, as DNA: TGTGCCAGCAGTCCGTCGAATAGCGGGGGGTCCTACGAGCAGTACGTC. V usage is TRBV6-5 and J usage is TRBJ2-7; 10 positions match TRBD2. This CDR3 has 16 residues. Per the germline V gene, CDR1 is MNHEY and CDR2 is SVGAGI. Trimming at V came to 5 bases and at J to 1 base, leaving 8 bases not matched to a gene.

This clonotype was observed a few times. The J gene is TRBJ2-1, the V gene TRBV11-2; D assignment may be TRBD1 or TRBD2 (5 bases each). Per the germline V gene, CDR1 is SGHAT and CDR2 is FQNNGV. Trimming took off 5 bases at V and 4 bases at J, with 15 bases between the two ends. CDR3 size: 15 residues. CDR3 coding DNA: TGTGCCAGCAGCATAGGACCGGGGCAGTACAATGAGCAGTTCTTC. Translated, it gives CASSIGPGQYNEQFF.

The genes are TRBV5-1 and TRBJ1-3; TRBD1 matches 10 bases. Germline CDR1 is SGHRS and CDR2 is YFSETQ. The CDR3 sequence is 16 residues long. Trimming removed 3 bases from V and 6 bases from J; junction bases left unmatched: 9. In DNA form, the CDR3 reads TGCGCCAGCAGCTCGCAAACCGGGACAGGGGCAAACACCATATATTTT. Translating it yields CASSSQTGTGANTIYF.

This clonotype was counted many times. This rearrangement joins TRBV7-2 to TRBJ1-1, with 9 bases aligning to TRBD1. The trim removed 2 bases at V and 7 bases at J, leaving 8 bases unmatched. This CDR3 is built from 15 residues. The germline V gene has CDR1 SGHTA and CDR2 FQGNSA. This CDR3 is CASSLSTGGWSEAFF. The CDR3 bases are TGTGCCAGCAGCTTAAGTACAGGGGGCTGGAGTGAAGCTTTCTTT.

Many counts were recorded for this clonotype. The chain uses TRBV7-8 and TRBJ2-3, with D hard to call. Deletions cut 5 bases from V and 11 bases from J, with 11 bases between. Germline values: CDR1 SGHVS, CDR2 FQNEAQ. CDR3 length: 11 amino acids. The CDR3 DNA reads TGTGCCAGCAGCACTAAATTAGTGCAGTATTTT. Protein sequence: CASSTKLVQYF.

There are many counts of this clonotype. J is TRBJ2-7 and V is TRBV20-1; D is perhaps TRBD2 (5 bases). Germline V gene sequence: CDR1 DFQATT, CDR2 SNEGSKA (reference sequence). The germline V and J ends were trimmed by 5 bases and 8 bases, with 16 bases remaining between them. The CDR3 contains 12 residues. For the CDR3, the DNA is TGCAGTGCTTTCCGGGCCGGGGAGAAGCAGTACTTC. It yields the protein CSAFRAGEKQYF.

This clonotype was recorded at least ten times. The chain employs TRBV4-1 and TRBJ2-7; D possibly corresponds to TRBD1 (6 bases). CDR1 is MGHRA, CDR2 YSYEKL, per germline. The CDR3 covers 14 residues. V lost 1 base to trimming and J lost 4 bases, with 11 bases between them. This CDR3 reads CASSQVVQGYEQYF. For the CDR3, the DNA is TGCGCCAGCAGCCAAGTGGTGCAGGGGTACGAGCAGTACTTC.

This clonotype appeared many times. The V call is TRBV18, the J call TRBJ1-1; D is unresolved. Germline values: CDR1 KGHSH, CDR2 LQKENI. The CDR3 is 14 amino acids. V lost 6 bases and J 5 bases, leaving 16 bases between the germline ends. The CDR3 DNA reads as TGTGCCAGCTCTTCATCACTGGAGGGAACTGAAGCTTTCTTT. Its translation is CASSSSLEGTEAFF.

The sample holds many counts of this clonotype. CDR3 loop: CASSLLAGMADTQYF. In DNA, the CDR3 is TGTGCCAGCAGCTTATTAGCGGGGATGGCAGATACGCAGTATTTT. V usage is TRBV7-3 and J usage is TRBJ2-3; the match to TRBD2 covers 8 bases. The CDR3 totals 15 residues. Germline-derived CDR1 and CDR2 are SGHTA and FQGTGA. Trimming removed 2 bases from V and 4 bases from J; junction bases left unmatched: 5.

This clonotype was picked up many times. The genes are TRBV3-1 and TRBJ1-6; possibly TRBD1 for D (5 bases). Trimming took off 4 bases at V and 0 bases at J, with 16 bases between the two ends. CDR3 length: 18 amino acids. Germline CDR1 is LGHDT and CDR2 is YNNKEL (reference sequence). The CDR3 DNA is TGTGCCAGCAGCCCCCGTGGGGGGTTGAGCTCCTATAATTCACCCCTCCACTTT. Its translation is CASSPRGGLSSYNSPLHF.

This clonotype was picked up many times. The chain has TRBV5-1 and TRBJ1-6; no reliable D call. V was pared by 4 bases and J by 7 bases, with 9 bases between. Per germline, CDR1 SGHRS and CDR2 YFSETQ. The length of the CDR3 is 13 residues. DNA of the CDR3: TGCGCCAGCAGCCAGATGGGGAATTCACCCCTCCACTTT. Translated, it gives CASSQMGNSPLHF.

Note on this clonotype: Since a much larger clone is just one base distant, this may be a read error. The chain couples TRBV24-1 to TRBJ2-7, with TRBD1 matching 8 bases. The CDR3 is made up of 15 amino acids. Germline assignment: CDR1 KGHDR and CDR2 SFDVKD. The V gene end was trimmed by 3 bases and the J gene end by 5 bases; junction bases not matched to a gene: 8. CDR3 DNA sequence: TGTGCCACCAGTGATCGCGCAGGGGGCCCCGACGAGCAGTACTTC. Its protein product is CATSDRAGGPDEQYF.

This clonotype was detected ten times or more. The rearrangement links TRBV7-2 to TRBJ2-1; 9 bases line up with TRBD1. V shed 5 bases, J shed 1 base, and the junction held 6 bases outside the gene matches. This CDR3 region has 16 residues. Looked up from germline, CDR1 is SGHTA and CDR2 is FQGNSA. This chain's CDR3 is CASSVPGQGSYNEQFF. As DNA, the CDR3 is TGTGCCAGCAGCGTCCCGGGACAGGGATCCTACAATGAGCAGTTCTTC.

This clonotype was counted only a few times. The rearrangement links TRBV19 to TRBJ2-3, with D perhaps TRBD1 or TRBD2 (5 bases each). Germline V gives CDR1 LNHDA, CDR2 SQIVND (reference sequence). This CDR3 is 15 amino acids long. V dropped 3 bases and J dropped 0 bases, with 10 bases sitting between them. In DNA, the CDR3 is TGTGCCAGTAGTATGGGACCGACTAGCACAGATACGCAGTATTTT. Amino acid sequence: CASSMGPTSTDTQYF. The full variable domain, rest sourced from reference TRBV19 and TRBJ2-3, is DGGITQSPKYLFRKEGQNVTLSCEQNLNHDAMYWYRQDPGQGLRLIYYSQIVNDFQKGDIAEGYSVSREKKESFPLTVTSAQKNPTAFYLCASSMGPTSTDTQYFGPGTRLTVL.

The chain employs TRBV7-9 and TRBJ1-1; no clear D gene. The CDR3 has 15 amino acids. The V end was cut by 5 bases, the J end by 4 bases, with 17 bases between. CDR1 is SEHNR and CDR2 is FQNEAQ in the germline V gene (reference sequence). In DNA, the CDR3 is TGTGCCAGCAGCCCATGGGAGCAGCGGAGCACTGAAGCTTTCTTT. This codes for CASSPWEQRSTEAFF.

V gene TRBV11-3 combines with J gene TRBJ2-1; 7 bases line up with TRBD2. CDR3 length: 22 amino acids. After removal of 1 base from V and 0 bases from J, the junction contained 21 bases not matched to a gene. Germline V gene sequence: CDR1 SGHNT, CDR2 YENEEA. CDR3: CASSLGSGQRDYSRSSYNEQFF. As DNA, the CDR3 is TGTGCCAGCAGCTTAGGAAGTGGTCAACGGGACTATAGCCGGAGCTCCTACAATGAGCAGTTCTTC.

The table lists this clonotype with a few counts. The rearrangement joins TRBV6-5 to TRBJ1-6; maybe TRBD1 (5 bases). The germline V gene encodes CDR1 MNHEY and CDR2 SVGAGI. Trimming took off 0 bases at V and 10 bases at J, with 13 bases between the two ends. CDR3 length equals 15 residues. The CDR3, as DNA: TGTGCCAGCAGTTACTCGAGTCAGGGCCGATCACCCCTCCACTTT. This translates into CASSYSSQGRSPLHF.

This CDR3 reads CASSQRGLAGDTSTDTQYF. CDR3 in DNA: TGCGCCAGCAGCCAAAGGGGACTAGCGGGGGACACTAGCACAGATACGCAGTATTTT. This chain joins TRBV4-1 and TRBJ2-3; TRBD2 aligns across 14 bases. The CDR3 covers 19 residues. Per germline, CDR1 MGHRA and CDR2 YSYEKL. V trimming: 2 bases; J trimming: 0 bases; junction bases outside the gene matches: 7.

This chain uses TRBV3-1 with TRBJ1-1; no reliable D call. Trimming cost V 4 bases and J 5 bases, with 11 bases left between them. CDR3 length: 13 residues. The germline V gene encodes CDR1 LGHDT and CDR2 YNNKEL (reference sequence). The DNA of the CDR3 is TGTGCCAGCAGCCCCGGGAGCGGGACTGAAGCTTTCTTT. It yields the protein CASSPGSGTEAFF.

This clonotype was recorded at least ten times. This chain connects TRBV3-1 to TRBJ2-3, with a weak D call TRBD2 (5 bases). Germline V gives CDR1 LGHDT, CDR2 YNNKEL (reference sequence). CDR3 size: 13 residues. V was cut by 4 bases and J by 6 bases, with 11 bases left in between. The CDR3 DNA follows: TGTGCCAGCAGCCTTGGACTTTCGGATACGCAGTATTTT. It encodes CASSLGLSDTQYF.

This clonotype was detected many times. V usage is TRBV9 and J usage is TRBJ2-7; tentative D call: TRBD1 (8 bases). Trimming shortened V by 4 bases and J by 3 bases, and 20 bases separated the two germline ends. The CDR3 has 16 residues. CDR1 is SGDLS and CDR2 is YYNGEE in the germline V gene. The CDR3 loop reads CASSQNRQGRVYEQYF. CDR3 nucleotides: TGTGCCAGCAGCCAAAACCGACAGGGGAGGGTCTACGAGCAGTACTTC.